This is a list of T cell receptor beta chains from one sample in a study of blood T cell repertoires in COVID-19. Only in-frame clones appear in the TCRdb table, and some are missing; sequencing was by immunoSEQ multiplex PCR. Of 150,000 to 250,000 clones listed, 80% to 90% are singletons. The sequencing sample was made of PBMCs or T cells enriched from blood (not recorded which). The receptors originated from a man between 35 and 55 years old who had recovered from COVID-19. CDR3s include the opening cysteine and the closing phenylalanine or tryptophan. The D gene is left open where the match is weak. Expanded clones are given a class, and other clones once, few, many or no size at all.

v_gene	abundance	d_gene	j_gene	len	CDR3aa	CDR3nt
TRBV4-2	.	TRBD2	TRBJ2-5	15	CASSQGLAGWETQYF	TGTGCCAGCAGCCAAGGACTAGCGGGATGGGAGACCCAGTACTTC
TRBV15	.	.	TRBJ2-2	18	CATSRDQFTGSNTGELFF	TGTGCCACCAGCAGAGATCAGTTTACGGGGTCGAACACCGGGGAGCTGTTTTTT
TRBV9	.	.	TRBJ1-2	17	CASSELQTGYSNYGYTF	TGTGCCAGCAGCGAACTCCAGACAGGATATTCTAACTATGGCTACACCTTC
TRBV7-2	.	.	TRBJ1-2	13	CASSLGQDYGYTF	TGTGCCAGCAGCTTAGGACAGGACTATGGCTACACCTTC
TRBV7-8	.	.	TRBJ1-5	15	CASSPRAPGNQPQHF	TGTGCCAGCAGCCCCCGAGCGCCGGGGAATCAGCCCCAGCATTTT
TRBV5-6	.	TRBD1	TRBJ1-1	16	CASSLGFNRGSMGAFF	TGTGCCAGCAGCTTGGGGTTCAACAGGGGGTCCATGGGAGCTTTCTTT
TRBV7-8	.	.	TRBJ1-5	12	CASSTGNQPQHF	TGTGCCAGCAGTACAGGGAATCAGCCCCAGCATTTT
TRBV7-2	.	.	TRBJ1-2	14	CASSPDRRNYGYTF	TGTGCCAGCAGCCCTGACAGGCGGAACTATGGCTACACCTTC
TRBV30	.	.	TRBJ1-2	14	CAGPGTEANYGYTF	TGTGCCGGCCCTGGGACTGAAGCTAACTATGGCTACACCTTC
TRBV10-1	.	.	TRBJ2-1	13	CASSESQGRGQFF	TGCGCCAGCAGTGAGTCCCAGGGAAGAGGGCAGTTCTTC
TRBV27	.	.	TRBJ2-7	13	CASSSRGGYEQYF	TGTGCCAGCAGTTCGAGAGGGGGCTACGAGCAGTACTTC
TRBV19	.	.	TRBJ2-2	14	CASSNGLNTGELFF	TGTGCCAGTAGTAATGGACTAAACACCGGGGAGCTGTTTTTT
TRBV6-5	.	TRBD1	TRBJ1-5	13	CASTGGAEQPQHF	TGTGCCAGCACAGGGGGCGCAGAGCAGCCCCAGCATTTT
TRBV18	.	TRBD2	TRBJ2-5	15	CASSPATSGQETQYF	TGTGCCAGCTCACCAGCGACTAGCGGGCAAGAGACCCAGTACTTC
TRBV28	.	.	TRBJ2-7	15	CASSLSLANSYEQYF	TGTGCCAGCAGTTTAAGCCTAGCGAACTCCTACGAGCAGTACTTC
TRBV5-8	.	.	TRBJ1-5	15	CASSFTGMGNQPQHF	TGTGCCAGCAGCTTTACAGGGATGGGCAATCAGCCCCAGCATTTT
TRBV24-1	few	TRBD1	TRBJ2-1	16	CATSDSNRGPYNEQFF	TGTGCCACCAGTGACTCGAACAGGGGGCCCTACAATGAGCAGTTCTTC
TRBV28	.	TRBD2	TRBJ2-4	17	CASSLPGRASYKNIQYF	TGTGCCAGCAGTTTGCCCGGGAGGGCCAGCTACAAAAACATTCAGTACTTC
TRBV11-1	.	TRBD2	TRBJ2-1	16	CASRGLAGAIRDEQFF	TGTGCCAGCAGGGGACTAGCGGGAGCCATCCGCGATGAGCAGTTCTTC
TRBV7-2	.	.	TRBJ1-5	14	CASSVGGGNQPQHF	TGTGCCAGCAGCGTCGGTGGAGGCAATCAGCCCCAGCATTTT
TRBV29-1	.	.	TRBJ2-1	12	CSVQTGGNEQFF	TGCAGCGTCCAGACTGGGGGGAATGAGCAGTTCTTC
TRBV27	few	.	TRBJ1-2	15	CASSWGQPANYGYTF	TGTGCCAGCAGTTGGGGACAACCTGCTAACTATGGCTACACCTTC
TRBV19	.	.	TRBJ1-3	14	CASRTGLSGNTIYF	TGTGCCAGTAGAACAGGATTATCTGGAAACACCATATATTTT
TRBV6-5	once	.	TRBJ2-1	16	CASSFRAREAYNEQFF	TGTGCCAGCAGTTTTAGGGCGAGGGAGGCCTACAATGAGCAGTTCTTC
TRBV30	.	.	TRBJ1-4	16	CASDLLTTDLNEKLFF	TGTGCCTCCGACCTACTGACGACAGACCTTAATGAAAAACTGTTTTTT
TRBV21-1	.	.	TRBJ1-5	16	CASSRSSGALWRPQHF	TGTGCCAGCAGTCGCTCGAGCGGGGCTTTGTGGAGGCCCCAGCATTTT
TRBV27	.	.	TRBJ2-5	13	CASRLSGQETQYF	TGTGCCAGCCGACTCTCAGGGCAAGAGACCCAGTACTTC
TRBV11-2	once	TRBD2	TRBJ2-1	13	CASRGLEVNEQFF	TGTGCCAGCAGGGGACTAGAGGTGAATGAGCAGTTCTTC
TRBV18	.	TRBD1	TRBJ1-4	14	CASSPPQGEEKLFF	TGTGCCAGCTCACCTCCACAGGGGGAAGAAAAACTGTTTTTT
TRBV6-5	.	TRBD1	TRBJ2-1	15	CASSYSRQGWYEQFF	TGTGCCAGCAGTTATTCACGACAGGGGTGGTATGAGCAGTTCTTC
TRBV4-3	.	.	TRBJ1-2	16	CASSPTGLAGNYGYTF	TGCGCCAGCAGCCCCACGGGCTTGGCGGGGAACTATGGCTACACCTTC
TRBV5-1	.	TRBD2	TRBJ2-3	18	CASSSGLAGAGVTDTQYF	TGCGCCAGCAGCTCCGGACTAGCGGGAGCGGGGGTCACAGATACGCAGTATTTT
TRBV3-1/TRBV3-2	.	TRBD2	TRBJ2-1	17	CASSRGLAPNLNNEQFF	TGTGCCAGCAGCCGAGGACTAGCGCCAAACCTAAACAATGAGCAGTTCTTC
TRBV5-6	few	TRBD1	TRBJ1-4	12	CASSRDRGKLFF	TGTGCCAGCAGCCGGGACAGAGGAAAACTGTTTTTT
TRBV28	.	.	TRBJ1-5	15	CASTSGGGRNQPQHF	TGTGCCAGCACCTCCGGGGGTGGGAGGAATCAGCCCCAGCATTTT
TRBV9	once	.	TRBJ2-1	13	CASSVGAVNEQFF	TGTGCCAGCAGCGTAGGGGCCGTCAATGAGCAGTTCTTC
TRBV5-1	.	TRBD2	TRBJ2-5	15	CASSLTTAGEETQYF	TGCGCCAGCAGCCTAACAACAGCGGGAGAAGAGACCCAGTACTTC
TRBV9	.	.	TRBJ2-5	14	CASSVSQGRETQYF	TGTGCCAGCAGCGTCTCCCAGGGAAGGGAGACCCAGTACTTC
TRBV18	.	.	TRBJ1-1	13	CASSLRVRTEAFF	TGTGCCAGCTCATTGAGAGTACGCACTGAAGCTTTCTTT
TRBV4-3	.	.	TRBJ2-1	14	CASSPGISYNEQFF	TGCGCCAGCAGCCCCGGGATAAGCTACAATGAGCAGTTCTTC
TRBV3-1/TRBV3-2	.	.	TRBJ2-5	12	CASSQLQETQYF	TGTGCCAGCAGCCAGCTACAAGAGACCCAGTACTTC
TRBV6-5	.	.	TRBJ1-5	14	CASMAPYSNQPQHF	TGTGCCAGCATGGCACCTTATAGCAATCAGCCCCAGCATTTT
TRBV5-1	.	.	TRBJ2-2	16	CASKSGLGGVPGELFF	TGCGCCAGCAAGTCAGGTCTGGGGGGAGTCCCCGGGGAGCTGTTTTTT
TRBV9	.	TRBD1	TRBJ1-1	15	CASSPLGQGNTEAFF	TGTGCCAGCAGCCCATTGGGACAGGGGAACACTGAAGCTTTCTTT
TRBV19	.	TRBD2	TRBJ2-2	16	CASSPPGGRGSGELFF	TGTGCCAGTAGTCCCCCCGGCGGGAGGGGATCCGGGGAGCTGTTTTTT
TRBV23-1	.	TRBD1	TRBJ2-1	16	CASTGVGQGVPNEQFF	TGCGCCAGCACTGGAGTGGGACAGGGGGTTCCCAATGAGCAGTTCTTC
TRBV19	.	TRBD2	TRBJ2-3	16	CASSISGRFGTDTQYF	TGTGCCAGTAGTATAAGCGGGAGGTTTGGCACAGATACGCAGTATTTT